Listed here are 21 T cell receptor beta chains from one sample, sequenced in a study of blood T cell repertoires in COVID-19. TCRdb's copy holds only in-frame clones and misses some; the assay was immunoSEQ multiplex PCR. The sample has 70,000 or so clones, less than 95% seen once. Sequenced: peripheral blood. These receptors were obtained from a woman younger than 35 with acute or convalescent COVID-19.

This rearrangement joins TRBV12-3 or TRBV12-4 to TRBJ1-2, with 9 nucleotides matching TRBD1. The length of the CDR3 is 13 residues. The junction had 3 bases not matched to a gene; V was cut back by 6 bases and J by 4 bases. CDR3 DNA: TGTGCCAGCAGCCGGGGACAGGGCTATGGCTACACCTTC. Its protein is CASSRGQGYGYTF.

The chain employs TRBV6-6 and TRBJ1-4; D is possibly TRBD1 (5 bases). V gave up 4 bases and J gave up 4 bases, with 10 bases separating them. The length of the CDR3 is 14 residues. Germline V CDR1 and CDR2: MNHNY, SVGAGI (reference sequence). The CDR3 DNA reads as TGTGCCAGCAGTTCCCAGGGTGTTAATGAAAAACTGTTTTTT. Encoded protein: CASSSQGVNEKLFF.

CDR3 amino acids: CAWSVNWESGLDQPQHF. As DNA, the CDR3 is TGTGCCTGGAGTGTAAATTGGGAGAGCGGGCTGGATCAGCCCCAGCATTTT. The chain has TRBV30 and TRBJ1-5; D unclear. The CDR3 is 17 amino acids. CDR1 is GTSNPN and CDR2 is SVGIG in the germline V gene (reference sequence). Trimming removed 0 bases from V and 5 bases from J, with 20 bases in between.

This chain joins TRBV30 and TRBJ1-2; D not certain. The CDR3 is made up of 13 amino acids. Trimming pared 1 base from V and 1 base from J, leaving 7 bases between. In germline, CDR1 is GTSNPN, CDR2 SVGIG (reference sequence). The CDR3 DNA sequence: TGTGCCTGGAGTGGCGACATTAACTATGGCTACACCTTC. Translated: CAWSGDINYGYTF. The whole variable domain, remainder taken from reference TRBV30 and TRBJ1-2, is SQTIHQWPATLVQPVGSPLSLECTVEGTSNPNLYWYRQAAGRGLQLLFYSVGIGQISSEVPQNLSASRPQDRQFILSSKKLLLSDSGFYLCAWSGDINYGYTFGSGTRLTVV.

This chain joins TRBV18 and TRBJ2-3, with D hard to call. CDR1 is KGHSH, CDR2 LQKENI, per germline. Trimming took off 5 bases at V and 4 bases at J, with 10 bases between the two ends. This CDR3 is 13 amino acids long. DNA for the CDR3: TGTGCCAGCTCAAGAACGGGTTCAGATACGCAGTATTTT. Protein sequence: CASSRTGSDTQYF.

This clone was observed a handful of times. The chain uses TRBV4-3 and TRBJ2-1, with 7 nucleotides matching TRBD2. Trimming at V came to 0 bases and at J to 2 bases, leaving 7 bases not matched to a gene. This CDR3 is 17 amino acids long. Germline V gene lookup returns CDR1 LGHNA and CDR2 YSLEER. CDR3: CASSQDGLAGAYNEQFF. The CDR3 DNA reads as TGCGCCAGCAGCCAAGATGGACTGGCGGGAGCCTACAATGAGCAGTTCTTC.

The chain has TRBV29-1 and TRBJ2-1, with 14 bases matching TRBD2. This CDR3 is built from 17 residues. The V and J ends lost 6 bases and 0 bases, in that order; junction bases with no gene match: 7. Looked up from germline, CDR1 is SQVTM and CDR2 is ANQGSEA. The DNA of the CDR3 is TGCAGCGTGGGACTAGCGGGAGTTGGGGCCTCCTACAATGAGCAGTTCTTC. It yields the protein CSVGLAGVGASYNEQFF.

This clone occurred once. The chain uses TRBV5-1 and TRBJ2-1; TRBD2 matches at 9 bases. There are 16 residues in the CDR3. Germline V gene sequence: CDR1 SGHRS, CDR2 YFSETQ. V trimming: 0 bases; J trimming: 3 bases; junction bases outside the gene matches: 4. Written as DNA, the CDR3 is TGCGCCAGCAGCTTGGAGTCTAGCGGGATCTACAATGAGCAGTTCTTC. Encoded protein: CASSLESSGIYNEQFF.

This clone was seen only once. The genes are TRBV4-3 and TRBJ1-1; tentatively, D is TRBD1 (5 bases). V lost 4 bases, J lost 5 bases, and 11 bases lay in between. The CDR3 spans 13 residues. Germline CDR1 is LGHNA and CDR2 is YSLEER. The CDR3 DNA reads as TGCGCCAGCAGCCGCGGACGGGGGACTGAAGCTTTCTTT. Amino acids: CASSRGRGTEAFF.

The rearrangement links TRBV4-1 to TRBJ1-4; D uncertain. The germline V and J ends were trimmed by 1 base and 0 bases, with 6 bases remaining between them. This CDR3 comprises 15 residues. The germline CDR1 and CDR2 sequences are MGHRA and YSYEKL. The CDR3 coding sequence is TGCGCCAGCAGCCAAGGTGGAGCAACTAATGAAAAACTGTTTTTT. It translates to CASSQGGATNEKLFF.

The genes are TRBV10-3 and TRBJ2-2, with D tentatively TRBD2 (6 bases). This CDR3 is 15 amino acids long. V was shortened by 0 bases and J by 4 bases, with 9 bases between the two germline ends. Per germline, CDR1 ENHRY and CDR2 SYGVKD. The CDR3, as DNA: TGTGCCATCAGTGAGTCACAGGAGGGCACCGGGGAGCTGTTTTTT. It yields the protein CAISESQEGTGELFF.

The genes are TRBV6-1 and TRBJ2-7, with 7 bases matching TRBD1. J gave up 2 bases and V 1 base, and 8 bases lay outside the gene matches. The V gene's germline CDR1 is MNHNS and CDR2 SASEGT. CDR3 length: 16 amino acids. The CDR3 is CASSEGWTGQTYEQYF. CDR3 DNA: TGTGCCAGCAGTGAAGGATGGACAGGCCAAACCTACGAGCAGTACTTC.

The table lists this clone with a count of one. The chain uses TRBV11-2 and TRBJ1-1; D perhaps matches TRBD1 (6 bases). Germline V gene data show CDR1 as SGHAT and CDR2 as FQNNGV. Trimming pared 4 bases from V and 2 bases from J, leaving 17 bases between. The CDR3 contains 16 residues. Here the CDR3 reads CASSSNGGTRNTEAFF. DNA for the CDR3: TGTGCCAGCAGCTCGAACGGGGGGACAAGAAACACTGAAGCTTTCTTT.

The J gene is TRBJ2-3, the V gene TRBV3-1 (or the pseudogene TRBV3-2); the match to TRBD2 covers 9 bases. Trimming removed 1 base from V and 11 bases from J; junction bases left unmatched: 13. Germline CDR1 reads LGHDT; CDR2 reads YNNKEL (reference sequence). This CDR3 is built from 16 residues. CDR3 coding DNA: TGTGCCAGCAGCCAAGCTGAGCTAGCGGGGAGGTTCGGGCAGTATTTT. It translates to CASSQAELAGRFGQYF.

The genes are TRBV4-2 and TRBJ2-5; D perhaps matches TRBD2 (6 bases). This CDR3 is built from 16 residues. From germline, CDR1 is LGHNA and CDR2 YNFKEQ. V was cut by 0 bases and J by 5 bases, with 16 bases left in between. The CDR3 DNA reads as TGTGCCAGCAGCCAAGATGGGACTGCACAAACCGAGACCCAGTACTTC. Protein sequence: CASSQDGTAQTETQYF.

The V and J genes are TRBV7-6 and TRBJ2-1; 9 bases are a match to TRBD2. Germline-derived CDR1 and CDR2 are SGHVS and FNYEAQ. J was trimmed by 5 bases and V by 1 base; bases with no gene match: 6. This CDR3 has 16 amino acids. The CDR3 here is CASSLVVAGANNEQFF. CDR3 nucleotide sequence: TGTGCCAGCAGCTTAGTGGTAGCGGGAGCGAACAATGAGCAGTTCTTC.

V gene TRBV3-1 (or the pseudogene TRBV3-2) combines with J gene TRBJ2-2, with 7 bases aligning to TRBD2. Germline trimming cut 6 bases from V and 3 bases from J; bases unmatched to any gene: 10. The CDR3 is 16 residues long. Germline CDR1 LGHDT, CDR2 YNNKEL (reference sequence). The CDR3 protein is CASSIRTSLDTGELFF. CDR3 DNA sequence: TGTGCCAGCAGTATCCGGACTAGTTTGGACACCGGGGAGCTGTTTTTT.

The J gene is TRBJ2-5, the V gene TRBV5-1; TRBD2 matches at 9 bases. V was pared by 4 bases and J by 4 bases, with 14 bases of the junction left unmatched. Germline CDR1 and CDR2: SGHRS and YFSETQ. The CDR3 is made up of 17 amino acids. The CDR3 spells CASSALGRGGLGETQYF. In DNA form, the CDR3 reads TGCGCCAGCAGCGCGCTGGGGCGGGGGGGACTCGGAGAGACCCAGTACTTC. Together with reference TRBV5-1 and TRBJ2-5, the CDR3 gives the full variable domain: KAGVTQTPRYLIKTRGQQVTLSCSPISGHRSVSWYQQTPGQGLQFLFEYFSETQRNKGNFPGRFSGRQFSNSRSEMNVSTLELGDSALYLCASSALGRGGLGETQYFGPGTRLLVL.

The CDR3 coding sequence is TGTGCCAGCAGTTACGTGGGACTAGCGGGAGGGCGTGAGCAGTTCTTC. Translating it yields CASSYVGLAGGREQFF. The rearrangement uses TRBV6-5 and TRBJ2-1; 16 bases map to TRBD2. V lost 2 bases and J lost 9; bases outside the gene matches: 4. CDR1 MNHEY and CDR2 SVGAGI come from the germline V gene. The CDR3 contains 16 residues.

CDR3 coding DNA: TGTGCCAGCAGCCTGCACCGGACAGGGAGCTCTGGGGCCAACGTCCTGACTTTC. This encodes CASSLHRTGSSGANVLTF. V gene TRBV11-2 combines with J gene TRBJ2-6, with 8 bases matching TRBD1. Germline V gene lookup returns CDR1 SGHAT and CDR2 FQNNGV. This CDR3 is built from 18 residues. V shed 5 bases, J shed 0 bases, and the junction held 9 bases outside the gene matches.

This clone appeared once. The chain carries TRBV6-5 and TRBJ1-6; the D gene is possibly TRBD1 (5 bases). Germline CDR1 reads MNHEY; CDR2 reads SVGAGI. This CDR3 region has 14 residues. Trimming cost V 0 bases and J 9 bases, with 9 bases left between them. CDR3 nucleotides: TGTGCCAGCAGTTACTCCCAGGGTATTTCACCCCTCCACTTT. Amino acid sequence: CASSYSQGISPLHF.